This T cell receptor (beta chain) appears in the sequencing data of a study of shared clonotypes between healthy human individuals. Produced via immunoSEQ multiplex PCR; TCRdb's table is partial and in-frame only. The table includes more than 450,000 clones, around 79% detected once. Findings of the study overall: Clonotype sharing among donors was expected to depend on sequencing depth.

Regarding this clone: No antigen is known for it.

The CDR3 has 15 residues. After removal of 3 bases from V and 0 bases from J, the junction contained 6 bases not matched to a gene. From germline, CDR1 is SGHRS and CDR2 YFSETQ. V is TRBV5-1 and J is TRBJ2-7, with 7 nucleotides matching TRBD2. Sequenced material: PBMCs. The clonotype originates from a woman in her thirties or forties in good health. Some clones in this sample may be carry-over from other donors' samples. The CDR3 reads CASSSQLAPSYEQYF. DNA of the CDR3: TGCGCCAGCAGCTCCCAACTAGCGCCCTCCTACGAGCAGTACTTC. The variable domain in full, completed from reference TRBV5-1 and TRBJ2-7, reads KAGVTQTPRYLIKTRGQQVTLSCSPISGHRSVSWYQQTPGQGLQFLFEYFSETQRNKGNFPGRFSGRQFSNSRSEMNVSTLELGDSALYLCASSSQLAPSYEQYFGPGTRLTVT.